Listed below are T cell receptor beta chains from one sample, sequenced in a study of blood T cell repertoires in COVID-19. The assay was immunoSEQ multiplex PCR, and TCRdb's table has in-frame clones only and misses some. Of 200,000 to 300,000 clones listed, approximately 86% were seen once; the top ten hold about 0.7%. Sequences were obtained from peripheral blood. These receptors came from a human donor in a cohort sampled during active COVID-19. Each CDR3 is given with its conserved first and last residue. D genes are given only for firm matches. The size entry is marked missing in some rows and otherwise reads once, few, many or a size class.

d_gene	abundance	v_gene	j_gene	CDR3nt	CDR3aa
TRBD1	NA	TRBV9	TRBJ1-4	TGTGCCAGCAGCGCAGGGGGTCATGAAAAACTGTTTTTT	CASSAGGHEKLFF
NA	once	TRBV19	TRBJ2-1	TGTGCCAGTAGTCCCCAAGGGGATGGTGAGCAGTTCTTC	CASSPQGDGEQFF
TRBD2	NA	TRBV4-1	TRBJ2-7	TGCGCCAGCAGCCCCCTTCGGACTAGCGGATCCTACGAGCAGTACTTC	CASSPLRTSGSYEQYF
NA	NA	TRBV25-1	TRBJ1-1	TGTGCCAGCAGTGAATTTCGGGGGGAGGTGAACACTGAAGCTTTCTTT	CASSEFRGEVNTEAFF
NA	NA	TRBV21-1	TRBJ2-3	NA	CASSKNSYTCDAKIGRTVSDTQYF
TRBD1	NA	TRBV4-1	TRBJ2-7	TGCGCCAGCAGCCAAATACAGACCGGGACAGGGGGACTTTTACCCTCCTACGAGCAGTACTTC	CASSQIQTGTGGLLPSYEQYF
TRBD1	once	TRBV19	TRBJ2-7	TGTGCCAGTAGTATGGGACAGATGAACTCCTACGAGCAGTACTTC	CASSMGQMNSYEQYF
TRBD1	NA	TRBV27	TRBJ2-7	TGTGCCAGCAAGGGACAGGGTGCTCACGAGCAGTACTTC	CASKGQGAHEQYF
TRBD2	NA	TRBV10-1	TRBJ2-2	TGCGCCAGCAGTGAGTCGATCGTCCTAGCGGGCAACACCGGGGAGCTGTTTTTT	CASSESIVLAGNTGELFF
NA	NA	TRBV6-5	TRBJ2-7	TGTGCCAGCAGCGAGGCGGGGTTTACCTACGAGCAGTACTTC	CASSEAGFTYEQYF
TRBD2	NA	TRBV7-2	TRBJ2-7	TGTGCCAGCAGCTTAGAATTCTTTCTAAGCGGGAGGGCCTACGAGCAGTACTTC	CASSLEFFLSGRAYEQYF
TRBD1	NA	TRBV7-8	TRBJ2-7	TGTGCCAGCAGCCCGGGACAGGTCTACGAGCAGTACTTC	CASSPGQVYEQYF
NA	NA	TRBV3-1/TRBV3-2	TRBJ2-3	TGTGCCAGCAGCCTACTACTCAGGGGGGCGGCAGATACGCAGTATTTT	CASSLLLRGAADTQYF
NA	NA	TRBV3-1/TRBV3-2	TRBJ2-2	TGTGCCAGCAGCCAAGATTACGGGATTTACGGGGAGCTGTTTTTT	CASSQDYGIYGELFF
TRBD1	few	TRBV6-5	TRBJ1-2	TGTGCCAGTTCGGGACAGGCCGGGGGTGGCTACACCTTC	CASSGQAGGGYTF
NA	NA	TRBV28	TRBJ2-4	TGTGCCACTGCTACAGGAAAAGAAAACATTCAGTACTTC	CATATGKENIQYF
NA	NA	TRBV12-5	TRBJ1-2	TGTGCTAGTGGTTCCCCCCACGAGGGCTACACCTTC	CASGSPHEGYTF
NA	NA	TRBV28	TRBJ2-7	TGTGCCAGCAGTTTAGAGGGCCAAACCTACGAGCAGTACTTC	CASSLEGQTYEQYF